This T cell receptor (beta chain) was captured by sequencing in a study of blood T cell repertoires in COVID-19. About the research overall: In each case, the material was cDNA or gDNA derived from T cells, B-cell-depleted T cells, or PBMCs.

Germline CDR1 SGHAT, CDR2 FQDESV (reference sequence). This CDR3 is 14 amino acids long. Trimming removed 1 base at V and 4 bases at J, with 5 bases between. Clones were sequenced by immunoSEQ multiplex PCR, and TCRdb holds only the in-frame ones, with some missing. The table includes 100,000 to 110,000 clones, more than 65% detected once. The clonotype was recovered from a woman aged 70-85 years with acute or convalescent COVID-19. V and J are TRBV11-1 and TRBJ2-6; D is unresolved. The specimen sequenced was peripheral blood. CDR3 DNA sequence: TGTGCCAGCAGCTTAGATCAGGGGGCCAACGTCCTGACTTTC. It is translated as CASSLDQGANVLTF.